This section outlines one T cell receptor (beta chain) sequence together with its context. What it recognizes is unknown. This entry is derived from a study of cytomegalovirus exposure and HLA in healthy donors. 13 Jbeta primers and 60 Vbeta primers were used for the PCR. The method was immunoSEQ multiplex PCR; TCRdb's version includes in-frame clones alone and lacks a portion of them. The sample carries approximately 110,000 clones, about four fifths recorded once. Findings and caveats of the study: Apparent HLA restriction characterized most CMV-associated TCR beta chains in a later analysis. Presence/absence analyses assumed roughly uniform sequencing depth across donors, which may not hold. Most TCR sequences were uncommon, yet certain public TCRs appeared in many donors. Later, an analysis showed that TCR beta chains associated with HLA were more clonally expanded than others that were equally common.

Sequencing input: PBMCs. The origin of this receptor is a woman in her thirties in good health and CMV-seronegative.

CDR3 amino acids: CASSQVDGSQGVHEQYF. As DNA, the CDR3 is TGTGCCAGCAGCCAAGTCGATGGGAGTCAGGGGGTCCACGAGCAGTACTTC. This chain connects TRBV4-2 to TRBJ2-7, with 7 bases aligning to TRBD1. J gave up 5 bases and V 1 base, and 14 bases lay outside the gene matches. The CDR3 is 17 residues long. Germline lookup yields CDR1 LGHNA and CDR2 YNFKEQ.